This is a list of T cell receptor beta chains from one sample in a study of blood T cell repertoires in COVID-19. The repertoire was sequenced with immunoSEQ multiplex PCR; TCRdb's copy has only in-frame clones and lacks some. The profile shows 30,000 or so clones, 70% to 90% of them singletons. Sequencing input: peripheral blood. The source of these receptors is an elderly woman with active or convalescent COVID-19. Each CDR3 is given with its conserved first and last residue. Fields, in order: J gene, D gene, V gene, CDR3 protein, CDR3 DNA. A D gene is named only where the DNA matches it firmly.

j_gene: TRBJ2-2
d_gene: TRBD1
v_gene: TRBV19
CDR3aa: CASGTDRDNMKTGELFF
CDR3nt: TGTGCCAGCGGTACGGACAGGGATAATATGAAAACCGGGGAGCTGTTTTTT

j_gene: TRBJ2-5
d_gene: NA
v_gene: TRBV11-3
CDR3aa: CASSLDSSAQETQYF
CDR3nt: TGTGCCAGCAGCTTAGATTCGAGCGCCCAAGAGACCCAGTACTTC

j_gene: TRBJ2-1
d_gene: TRBD2
v_gene: TRBV6-5
CDR3aa: CASSRSGGSNEQFF
CDR3nt: TGTGCCAGCAGCCGCAGCGGGGGATCTAATGAGCAGTTCTTC

j_gene: TRBJ2-1
d_gene: TRBD2
v_gene: TRBV11-3
CDR3aa: CASSSRDYYNEQFF
CDR3nt: TGTGCCAGCAGCAGCCGGGACTATTACAATGAGCAGTTCTTC

j_gene: TRBJ2-5
d_gene: NA
v_gene: TRBV12-3/TRBV12-4
CDR3aa: CASRLRQETQYF
CDR3nt: TGTGCCAGCAGGCTTCGGCAAGAGACCCAGTACTTC

j_gene: TRBJ1-1
d_gene: NA
v_gene: TRBV11-3
CDR3aa: CASSLSFMGRGTEAFF
CDR3nt: TGTGCCAGCAGCTTAAGTTTCATGGGCAGGGGCACTGAAGCTTTCTTT

j_gene: TRBJ2-1
d_gene: NA
v_gene: TRBV19
CDR3aa: CATKMGFAGNEQFF
CDR3nt: TGTGCCACCAAAATGGGGTTCGCGGGCAATGAGCAGTTCTTC

j_gene: TRBJ2-1
d_gene: NA
v_gene: TRBV6-5
CDR3aa: CASSSLTGTHYNEQFF
CDR3nt: TGTGCCAGCAGTTCTCTAACAGGTACCCACTACAATGAGCAGTTCTTC

j_gene: TRBJ1-5
d_gene: NA
v_gene: TRBV14
CDR3aa: CASSQDGGQPQHF
CDR3nt: TGTGCCAGCAGCCAAGATGGGGGGCAGCCCCAGCATTTT

j_gene: TRBJ2-3
d_gene: NA
v_gene: TRBV2
CDR3aa: CASKGSGPYFADTQYF
CDR3nt: TGTGCCAGCAAGGGTAGCGGACCCTATTTTGCAGATACGCAGTATTTT